The clone carrying this TCR beta chain appeared a few times. Its antigen is currently unknown. Trimming pared 2 bases from V and 3 bases from J, leaving 8 bases between. CDR3 size: 13 residues. Germline V lookup: CDR1 MDHEN, CDR2 SYDVKM. Time point reported: blood 2 weeks post-SBRT. Treatment given: 15 Gy SBRT to primary tumor, nephrectomy 4 weeks later. Repertoires were generated with immunoSEQ multiplex PCR, while TCRdb's copy carries only in-frame clones and drops some. The repertoire consists of about 130,000 clones, with approximately 90% occurring once and the leading ten covering almost 6%. This entry belongs to a study of radiation and T cells in renal cell carcinoma. The study, taken as a whole, reports: From baseline, blood top tumor clonotypes peaked at 2 weeks post-radiation.

J is TRBJ2-7 and V is TRBV28, with D possibly called TRBD1 or TRBD2 (5 bases each). The TCR was taken from a woman in her seventies with renal cell carcinoma. Sample: blood, taken from a patient whose treatment included radiotherapy and nephrectomy. The CDR3 protein is CASSLRDLYEQYF. The CDR3 region has the DNA TGTGCCAGCAGTTTACGGGACCTCTACGAGCAGTACTTC.